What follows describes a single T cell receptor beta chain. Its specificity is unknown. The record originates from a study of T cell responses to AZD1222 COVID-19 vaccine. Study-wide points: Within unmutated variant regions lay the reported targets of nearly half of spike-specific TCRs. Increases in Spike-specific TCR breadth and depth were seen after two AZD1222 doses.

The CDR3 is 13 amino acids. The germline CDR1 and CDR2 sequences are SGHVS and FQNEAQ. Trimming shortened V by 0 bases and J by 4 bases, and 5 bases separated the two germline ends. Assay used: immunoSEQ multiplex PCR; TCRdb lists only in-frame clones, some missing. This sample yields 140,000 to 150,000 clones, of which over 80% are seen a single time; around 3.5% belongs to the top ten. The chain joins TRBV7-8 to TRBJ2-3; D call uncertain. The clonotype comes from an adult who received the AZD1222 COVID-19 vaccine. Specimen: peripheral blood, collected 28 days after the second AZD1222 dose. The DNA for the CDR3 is TGTGCCAGCAGCTTAGCGCAGGCAGATACGCAGTATTTT. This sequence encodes CASSLAQADTQYF.